This T cell receptor (beta chain) was found in a study of technical replicates of blood from a handful of donors. This table comes from immunoSEQ multiplex PCR, and its TCRdb copy is limited to in-frame clones, with some not included. The table lists just over 80,000 clones, roughly 96% of them singletons, with about 0.33% in the top ten. CDR3 length: 14 amino acids. Germline CDR1 reads GTSNPN; CDR2 reads SVGIG (reference sequence). After removal of 4 bases from V and 2 bases from J, the junction contained 4 bases not matched to a gene. Sequenced material: T cells isolated from PBMCs. The chain combines TRBV30 with TRBJ2-1; 8 nucleotides match TRBD2. This clonotype was obtained from a human donor in good health. The chain's CDR3 is CAWTSGSTYNEQFF. CDR3 DNA: TGTGCCTGGACTAGCGGGTCGACCTACAATGAGCAGTTCTTC.